The 24 T cell receptor beta chains in this list originate from one sample, sequenced in a study of blood T cell repertoires in COVID-19 (dated by TCRdb to the early 2020s). Libraries were made using the immunoSEQ multiplex PCR assay. In its TCRdb copy, this immuneACCESS table keeps in-frame sequences only and misses some clones. Where compared with another copy, unresolved V genes explain less than half of these, and the others have no known cause. Across this sample there are 250,000 or so clones, with around 86% seen only once. Clones ranked in the top ten supply about 2.6% of the sample. Sequencing used PBMCs or T cells enriched from blood (not recorded which). The receptors derive from a woman aged 18-29 years who had recovered from COVID-19.

This chain links TRBV7-9 with TRBJ2-5; no firm D call. The V gene's germline CDR1 is SEHNR and CDR2 FQNEAQ (reference sequence). V was shortened by 5 bases and J by 1 base, with 8 bases between the two germline ends. The CDR3 has 13 amino acids. CDR3 DNA: TGTGCCAGCAGCAAAGGCGTCCAAGAGACCCAGTACTTC. This gives the protein CASSKGVQETQYF.

This rearrangement joins TRBV7-9 to TRBJ1-5; 7 bases match TRBD1. Losses at the gene ends were 4 bases for V and 1 base for J; bases not matched to a gene: 7. Germline CDR1 reads SEHNR; CDR2 reads FQNEAQ (reference sequence). The CDR3 length is 16 residues. The CDR3 region is CASSSNRGASNQPQHF. DNA of the CDR3: TGTGCCAGCAGCTCAAACAGGGGAGCGAGCAATCAGCCCCAGCATTTT.

The rearrangement joins TRBV5-1 to TRBJ2-5; 7 bases line up with TRBD2. CDR3 length equals 15 residues. Germline V gene lookup returns CDR1 SGHRS and CDR2 YFSETQ. After removal of 0 bases from V and 5 bases from J, the junction contained 7 bases not matched to a gene. The DNA for the CDR3 is TGCGCCAGCAGCTTGGCCTGGGAGGGGTTGGAGACCCAGTACTTC. Translating gives CASSLAWEGLETQYF. The variable domain in full, completed from reference TRBV5-1 and TRBJ2-5, reads KAGVTQTPRYLIKTRGQQVTLSCSPISGHRSVSWYQQTPGQGLQFLFEYFSETQRNKGNFPGRFSGRQFSNSRSEMNVSTLELGDSALYLCASSLAWEGLETQYFGPGTRLLVL.

The genes are TRBV7-8 and TRBJ2-2, with 8 positions matching TRBD1. The CDR3 is made up of 17 amino acids. Germline CDR1 reads SGHVS; CDR2 reads FQNEAQ. V shed 5 bases and J 2 bases; nucleotides not matched to a gene: 10. The DNA of the CDR3 is TGTGCCAGCAGCCGAACACAAGGACAGGGAAACACCGGGGAGCTGTTTTTT. The encoded protein is CASSRTQGQGNTGELFF.

The chain has TRBV19 and TRBJ2-1; 7 bases agree with TRBD2. The germline CDR1 and CDR2 sequences are LNHDA and SQIVND (reference sequence). This CDR3 has 16 amino acids. V lost 3 bases, J lost 4 bases, and 9 bases stayed unmatched. Written as DNA, the CDR3 is TGTGCCAGTAGTATTTCCGGTCGGGAGGTTTACAATGAGCAGTTCTTC. The encoded protein is CASSISGREVYNEQFF.

The V and J genes are TRBV19 and TRBJ1-2; 10 bases line up with TRBD1. This CDR3 region has 14 residues. Germline loops: CDR1 LNHDA, CDR2 SQIVND (reference sequence). V gave up 5 bases and J gave up 6 bases; unmatched junction bases: 6. CDR3 sequence: CASSQRDRGHGYTF. The CDR3 nucleotides read TGTGCCAGTAGTCAACGGGACAGGGGACATGGCTACACCTTC.

This clone was counted only a few times. In DNA, the CDR3 is TGCAGCGTTGTCAGGACAGGGATAACCGGGGAGCTGTTTTTT. Its translation: CSVVRTGITGELFF. The chain recombines TRBV29-1 with TRBJ2-2; TRBD1 matches 8 bases. Germline CDR1 and CDR2: SQVTM and ANQGSEA. CDR3 length: 14 residues. Germline trimming cut 4 bases from V and 5 bases from J; bases unmatched to any gene: 6.

This sequence joins TRBV10-3 and TRBJ2-1, with D maybe TRBD2 (6 bases). V was shortened by 4 bases and J by 9 bases, with 13 bases between the two germline ends. CDR3 length: 13 residues. CDR1 is ENHRY, CDR2 SYGVKD, per germline. The CDR3: CAISGTGEVEQFF. For the CDR3, the DNA is TGTGCCATCAGTGGCACGGGAGAGGTTGAGCAGTTCTTC.

The chain has TRBV18 and TRBJ2-7; TRBD1 matches 8 bases. Germline CDR1 and CDR2: KGHSH and LQKENI. V trimming: 3 bases; J trimming: 6 bases; junction bases outside the gene matches: 4. This CDR3 region has 13 residues. The CDR3 bases are TGTGCCAGCTCACCCGGACAGGGTAGCGAGCAGTACTTC. Translating gives CASSPGQGSEQYF.

The rearrangement joins TRBV7-9 to TRBJ2-1, with TRBD2 matching over 12 bases. The J segment lost 7 bases and the V segment lost 5 bases, leaving 18 bases of the junction unmatched. CDR3 size: 19 residues. The germline gives CDR1 SEHNR, CDR2 FQNEAQ (reference sequence). CDR3 DNA: TGTGCCAGCAGCCCTCAGACTAGCGGGAGAGGTTTCGGATGGAATGAGCAGTTCTTC. It yields the protein CASSPQTSGRGFGWNEQFF.

The V call is TRBV18, the J call TRBJ2-1; TRBD2 matches 9 bases. V dropped 3 bases and J dropped 0; count of bases not matched to a gene: 3. This CDR3 has 16 residues. The germline V gene encodes CDR1 KGHSH and CDR2 LQKENI. CDR3 coding DNA: TGTGCCAGCTCACCCCAGCGGGGGGACTCCTACAATGAGCAGTTCTTC. This codes for CASSPQRGDSYNEQFF.

The rearrangement uses TRBV2 and TRBJ2-3, with 7 bases matching TRBD1. Germline V CDR1 and CDR2: SNHLY, FYNNEI. V shed 2 bases and J 3 bases; nucleotides not matched to a gene: 5. The CDR3 length is 15 residues. The CDR3 spells CASSEPSGGTDTQYF. CDR3 DNA: TGTGCCAGCAGTGAACCGTCAGGGGGTACAGATACGCAGTATTTT.

J is TRBJ2-1 and V is TRBV7-2; D remains unclear. Trimming stripped 1 base from V and 1 base from J, with 8 bases between. This CDR3 comprises 15 residues. CDR1 and CDR2 from the germline V gene are SGHTA and FQGNSA. CDR3 loop: CASSLVAASYNEQFF. The DNA for the CDR3 is TGTGCCAGCAGCTTAGTGGCGGCTTCCTACAATGAGCAGTTCTTC. Variable domain in full (rest from reference TRBV7-2 and TRBJ2-1): GAGVSQSPSNKVTEKGKDVELRCDPISGHTALYWYRQSLGQGLEFLIYFQGNSAPDKSGLPSDRFSAERTGGSVSTLTIQRTQQEDSAVYLCASSLVAASYNEQFFGPGTRLTVL.

This clone was picked up one time. This chain uses TRBV19 with TRBJ2-2, with no clear D. Germline CDR1 LNHDA, CDR2 SQIVND (reference sequence). Trimming stripped 4 bases from V and 4 bases from J, with 10 bases between. CDR3 length: 14 residues. The CDR3 region is CASSSQKVTGELFF. Written as DNA, the CDR3 is TGTGCCAGTAGTAGCCAGAAAGTCACCGGGGAGCTGTTTTTT.

This clone was seen more than once but under ten times. The chain couples TRBV2 to TRBJ1-4, with 9 positions matching TRBD1. After removal of 5 bases from V and 8 bases from J, the junction contained 6 bases not matched to a gene. CDR1 is SNHLY and CDR2 is FYNNEI in the germline V gene. This CDR3 spans 14 amino acids. In DNA form, the CDR3 reads TGTGCCAGCAGTAAACAGGGGGCTTGGGAAAAACTGTTTTTT. This translates into CASSKQGAWEKLFF.

This sequence joins TRBV4-2 and TRBJ2-4; D unclear. Germline assignment: CDR1 LGHNA and CDR2 YNFKEQ. This CDR3 contains 16 residues. Deletions cut 0 bases from V and 2 bases from J, with 11 bases between. Here the CDR3 reads CASSQDPALTKNIQYF. CDR3 sequence (DNA): TGTGCCAGCAGCCAAGATCCTGCGCTTACCAAAAACATTCAGTACTTC.

The chain is built from TRBV19 and TRBJ2-5; 8 bases agree with TRBD1. Trimming removed 2 bases from V and 4 bases from J; junction bases left unmatched: 9. CDR3 size: 16 residues. Germline V CDR1 and CDR2: LNHDA, SQIVND (reference sequence). The CDR3 reads CASSITGGGIGETQYF. The CDR3 DNA is TGTGCCAGTAGTATAACAGGGGGAGGAATAGGAGAGACCCAGTACTTC.

The count of this clone is one. The chain links TRBV12-3 or TRBV12-4 to TRBJ1-1; weak D call: TRBD1 (5 bases). Trimming pared 6 bases from V and 7 bases from J, leaving 15 bases between. The CDR3 is 13 amino acids. CDR3 residues: CASRGEGLIEAFF. The CDR3 bases are TGTGCCAGCAGGGGTGAGGGACTTATTGAAGCTTTCTTT.

The chain couples TRBV7-2 to TRBJ2-7; 8 nucleotides agree with TRBD1. The CDR3 totals 16 residues. CDR1 SGHTA and CDR2 FQGNSA come from the germline V gene. V shed 6 bases, J shed 2 bases, and the junction held 12 bases outside the gene matches. CDR3 in DNA: TGTGCCAGCAGTCAACGTGCCGGGACAGGTCCCTACGAGCAGTACTTC. Protein product: CASSQRAGTGPYEQYF.

This chain uses TRBV11-2 with TRBJ2-5; D perhaps matches TRBD1 (6 bases). Between the trimmed V and J ends, which lost 0 bases and 4 bases, there was a span of 12 bases. Germline V lookup: CDR1 SGHAT, CDR2 FQNNGV. The CDR3 consists of 15 residues. The CDR3 protein is CASSLEAGRGETQYF. The CDR3 nucleotides are TGTGCCAGCAGCTTAGAGGCAGGCAGGGGAGAGACCCAGTACTTC. The entire variable domain, with the rest obtained from reference TRBV11-2 and TRBJ2-5, is as follows: EAGVAQSPRYKIIEKRQSVAFWCNPISGHATLYWYQQILGQGPKLLIQFQNNGVVDDSQLPKDRFSAERLKGVDSTLKIQPAKLEDSAVYLCASSLEAGRGETQYFGPGTRLLVL.

The chain is built from TRBV3-1 (or the pseudogene TRBV3-2) and TRBJ2-3; the D gene is possibly TRBD1 (6 bases). Trimming removed 4 bases at V and 6 bases at J, with 11 bases between. The CDR3 is 13 residues long. The germline CDR1 and CDR2 sequences are LGHDT and YNNKEL (reference sequence). CDR3: CASSPPGVDTQYF. The CDR3 coding sequence is TGTGCCAGCAGCCCACCAGGGGTGGATACGCAGTATTTT.

This chain links TRBV4-1 with TRBJ1-1; perhaps TRBD1 as D (6 bases). Trimming took 4 bases from V and 4 from J, leaving 22 bases between them. Germline CDR1 is MGHRA and CDR2 is YSYEKL. The CDR3 covers 17 residues. The CDR3 DNA sequence: TGCGCCAGCAGCCCTGGGGGGGGGCACCGCGGGAGCACTGAAGCTTTCTTT. Translated: CASSPGGGHRGSTEAFF.

This clone was observed a few times. The chain couples TRBV7-3 to TRBJ2-5; TRBD1 agrees at 10 bases. The junction had 8 bases not matched to a gene; V was cut back by 5 bases and J by 5 bases. CDR1 and CDR2 (germline): SGHTA, FQGTGA. This CDR3 has 15 residues. The CDR3 loop reads CASSPRDRGGETQYF. The CDR3 DNA reads as TGTGCCAGCAGCCCCAGGGACAGGGGCGGGGAGACCCAGTACTTC.

This chain uses TRBV2 with TRBJ2-5; a weak D match, TRBD1 (6 bases). The CDR3 is 14 residues long. V dropped 2 bases and J dropped 3 bases, with 10 bases sitting between them. Germline values: CDR1 SNHLY, CDR2 FYNNEI. In DNA, the CDR3 is TGTGCCAGCAGTGAACTGGACAGAAAAGAGACCCAGTACTTC. This encodes CASSELDRKETQYF.